This T cell receptor (beta chain) was recorded in a study of blood T cell repertoires in COVID-19 (dated by TCRdb to the early 2020s). At the level of the whole study: Samples from collaborators originated in the United States, Italy and Spain and spanned both the acute and convalescent phases of COVID-19. Subjects who had been exposed to COVID-19, were actively infected with it, or had recovered from it provided the deeply sampled blood TCRbeta repertoires that made up the dataset. The prospective study material was composed of cDNA or gDNA derived from T cells, B-cell-depleted T cells, or PBMCs. Samples came from the ongoing ImmuneRACE study (first 160 participants) plus 1,254 subjects from 6 global collaborators. Nearly every sample came with metadata listing a de-identified subject ID, COVID-19 status, age in years and sex. Where HLA class I and class II types were available, the types were taken from metadata supplied by the sample provider, not from assay-based typing. A freely available public database, intended as a resource for researchers studying the immune response to SARS-CoV-2, is where the repertoires were released. General findings and caveats noted by the study authors: The quantity of clinical and demographic metadata differed by source and by participant and was supplied without curation.

TCRbeta CDR3 regions were amplified from genomic DNA using the immunoSEQ Assay, a bias-controlled multiplex PCR. The authors' analysis ran thus. The number of nucleated cells in each sample was estimated from the amplification of reference gene primers within the assay. To quantify the absolute abundance of each unique TCRbeta CDR3 rearrangement, sequence reads were collapsed and filtered. For each sample, productive Simpson clonality was calculated by taking the square root of Simpson's diversity index across productive rearrangements. TCRdb holds this immuneACCESS table with in-frame rearrangements only. Some clones are missing; in checked studies, unresolved V genes explain under half, and the rest has no known cause. The DNA was the basis for D and trimming; V, J and clone size are from that table. Within this sample are 52,000 or so clones, with roughly four fifths of them counted one time only. Together, the top ten hold around 15% of the sample.

Its CDR3 holds 13 amino acids, cysteine through phenylalanine. Left in the record is the CDR3 DNA by itself, 39 bases read in frame from the first base. From a lookup of the germline V gene, CDR1 and CDR2 are KGHSH and LQKENI. Unmatched junction bases come to 0, with V trimmed by 3 bases and J by 3 bases. Whole blood was collected in K2EDTA tubes by collaborating institutions according to the institutions' own protocols. For TCRbeta analysis, collaborators shipped samples in one of three forms: frozen whole blood, isolated PBMCs, or DNA extracted from either of those sample types. On this clone itself: The antigen this receptor binds is unknown. Per-base qualities were not stored, and no clone one base away is much larger.

This receptor was taken from a human donor in a cohort sampled during active COVID-19. Here the chain combines TRBV18 and TRBJ1-2; 8 junctional bases match TRBD1. Sequencing input: peripheral blood. The nucleotide sequence reads as follows: TGTGCCAGCTCACCGGGACAGGACTATGGCTACACCTTC. Translated, this gives CASSPGQDYGYTF.